The clone carrying this T cell receptor (beta chain) was seen a handful of times. Germline CDR1 reads SEHNR; CDR2 reads FQNEAQ (reference sequence). The CDR3 totals 15 residues. V lost 3 bases to trimming and J lost 5 bases, with 13 bases between them. The data derive from a study of regulatory T cells in long-lasting Graves disease. This sample's time point: newly diagnosed GD, antithyroid drugs for less than 3 months. RNA isolated from PBMCs was used to make the TCR library. iRepertoire HTBI primers and Arm-PCR of CDR3 regions built TCR beta libraries. TCRdb re-called the multiplex PCR reads with MiXCR, one entry per CDR3 protein. The repertoire has hundreds of thousands of distinct CDR3 sequences, about 15% of them found once; the top ten carry about 18%. This sample also belongs to another study, concerning T cells in Graves' hyperthyroidism and ophthalmopathy.

Material: peripheral blood mononuclear cells (PBMCs), obtained at new diagnosis, from a patient treated with antithyroid drugs. The J gene is TRBJ2-2, the V gene TRBV7-9, with D perhaps matching TRBD1 or TRBD2 (5 bases each). The TCR was taken from a woman aged 25 to 39 with Graves disease. CDR3 nucleotide sequence: TGTGCCAGCAGCTTGGTGCAGGGACGGACCGGGGAGCTGTTTTTT. Protein sequence: CASSLVQGRTGELFF.